The 21 T cell receptor beta chains listed next were all sequenced from one sample in a study of OX40 agonist ivuxolimab in advanced cancers. The data were produced by immunoSEQ multiplex PCR, yet TCRdb's version contains in-frame clones alone and is incomplete. The sample has tens of thousands of clones, about 88% seen once. Sequences were derived from CD4+ or CD8+ T cells sorted from blood, sampled in a trial of the OX40 agonist ivuxolimab. These receptors were collected from an adult with an advanced solid tumor such as melanoma, head and neck, liver or kidney cancer.

This chain's CDR3 is CASSLEGSVVGETQYF. The CDR3 nucleotides are TGTGCCAGCAGCTTAGAGGGATCAGTGGTGGGTGAGACCCAGTACTTC. The V call is TRBV7-9, the J call TRBJ2-5; no reliable D call. The CDR3 totals 16 residues. The V gene lost 1 base and the J gene lost 5 bases, with 17 bases spanning the gap. Germline loops: CDR1 SEHNR, CDR2 FQNEAQ (reference sequence). Variable domain in full (rest from reference TRBV7-9 and TRBJ2-5): DTGVSQNPRHKITKRGQNVTFRCDPISEHNRLYWYRQTLGQGPEFLTYFQNEAQLEKSRLLSDRFSAERPKGSFSTLEIQRTEQGDSAMYLCASSLEGSVVGETQYFGPGTRLLVL.

This sequence joins TRBV19 and TRBJ2-7; no clear D. V shed 5 bases and J shed 0 bases, with 8 bases lying between them. CDR1 is LNHDA, CDR2 SQIVND, per germline (reference sequence). This CDR3 comprises 13 residues. The CDR3 DNA reads as TGTGCCAGTAGTTTTGGGCCCTCCTACGAGCAGTACTTC. Amino acids: CASSFGPSYEQYF.

V gene TRBV19 combines with J gene TRBJ2-7; D is ambiguous. The V and J ends lost 4 bases and 3 bases respectively, with 4 bases between them. The CDR3 runs 11 residues. Per the germline V gene, CDR1 is LNHDA and CDR2 is SQIVND (reference sequence). The CDR3 sequence is CASSTHYEQYF. The CDR3 DNA reads TGTGCCAGTAGTACCCACTACGAGCAGTACTTC.

The chain links TRBV28 to TRBJ1-5; TRBD1 is a possible D gene (5 bases). The CDR3 is made up of 13 amino acids. Trimming took 8 bases from V and 4 from J, leaving 12 bases between them. The germline V gene encodes CDR1 MDHEN and CDR2 SYDVKM. CDR3 DNA sequence: TGTGCCAGCTGGAGGGGAAGGAATCAGCCCCAGCATTTT. Translated: CASWRGRNQPQHF.

Details on this clone: Only one base separates this from a far larger clonotype, so it likely reflects a read error. The genes are TRBV5-6 and TRBJ1-2; possibly TRBD1 for D (5 bases). The CDR3 runs 16 residues. Germline CDR1 reads SGHDT; CDR2 reads YYEEEE. Trimming pared 3 bases from V and 2 bases from J, leaving 17 bases between. Written as DNA, the CDR3 is TGTGCCAGCAGCTGGGAGAGCGGGAGGACAAACTATGGCTACACCTTC. This translates into CASSWESGRTNYGYTF.

The V gene is TRBV12-5, the J gene TRBJ2-5; the D is unclear. V was shortened by 7 bases and J by 1 base, with 10 bases between the two germline ends. The CDR3 has 13 residues. Per germline, CDR1 LGHNT and CDR2 FRNRAP. The CDR3 sequence is CASAREVQETQYF. For the CDR3, the DNA is TGTGCTAGTGCCCGAGAAGTCCAAGAGACCCAGTACTTC. The entire variable domain, with the rest obtained from reference TRBV12-5 and TRBJ2-5, is as follows: DARVTQTPRHKVTEMGQEVTMRCQPILGHNTVFWYRQTMMQGLELLAYFRNRAPLDDSGMPKDRFSAEMPDATLATLKIQPSEPRDSAVYFCASAREVQETQYFGPGTRLLVL.

The count of this clone is one. The chain joins TRBV7-2 to TRBJ2-7; no clear D. CDR3 length: 18 amino acids. Trimming left V 0 bases short and J 2 bases short, with 20 bases between. Germline-derived CDR1 and CDR2 are SGHTA and FQGNSA. CDR3 sequence reads: CASSLAGTAKTIPYEQYF. CDR3 nucleotide sequence: TGTGCCAGCAGCTTAGCTGGAACAGCCAAGACAATACCCTACGAGCAGTACTTC.

CDR3 protein: CASSLAWAGSGGNEQFF. CDR3 coding DNA: TGTGCCAGCAGTTTAGCATGGGCTGGTAGCGGGGGTAATGAGCAGTTCTTC. The chain recombines TRBV27 with TRBJ2-1; 9 bases align to TRBD2. Germline CDR1 and CDR2: MNHEY and SMNVEV (reference sequence). The CDR3 totals 17 residues. Trimming removed 2 bases from V and 7 bases from J; junction bases left unmatched: 12.

V usage is TRBV11-3 and J usage is TRBJ2-7, with TRBD1 identical over 10 bases. Germline loops: CDR1 SGHNT, CDR2 YENEEA. With V trimmed by 1 base and J by 1 base, 4 bases remained unmatched. This CDR3 has 16 residues. In DNA form, the CDR3 reads TGTGCCAGCAGCTTAGCAGGGACAGGGGTTTCCTACGAGCAGTACTTC. As protein: CASSLAGTGVSYEQYF.

V gene TRBV6-6 combines with J gene TRBJ2-5, with D uncertain. The J call is doubtful: the DNA matches TRBJ2-7 better. This CDR3 comprises 12 residues. Germline V gene data show CDR1 as MNHNY and CDR2 as SVGAGI (reference sequence). The CDR3 protein is CASSSSDYEQYF. CDR3 coding DNA: TGTGCCAGCAGTTCCTCAGACTACGAGCAGTACTTC.

V usage is TRBV2 and J usage is TRBJ2-7; 9 positions match TRBD1. J was trimmed by 6 bases and V by 4 bases; bases with no gene match: 7. The germline V gene encodes CDR1 SNHLY and CDR2 FYNNEI. The CDR3 is 14 amino acids. CDR3 sequence (DNA): TGTGCCAGCAGTGGTTGGGGGACAGGGTTCGAGCAGTACTTC. This codes for CASSGWGTGFEQYF.

In its sample, this clone was seen once. The chain has TRBV6-1 and TRBJ2-7; no firm D call. Trimming took 6 bases from V and 3 from J, leaving 3 bases between them. Germline loops: CDR1 MNHNS, CDR2 SASEGT. There are 10 residues in the CDR3. The CDR3 spells CASRDYEQYF. The CDR3 DNA sequence: TGTGCCAGCAGGGACTACGAGCAGTACTTC.

This clone was counted between two and nine times. The chain employs TRBV11-2 and TRBJ2-2, with D maybe TRBD1 (6 bases). The germline V gene encodes CDR1 SGHAT and CDR2 FQNNGV. The CDR3 spans 17 residues. V lost 5 bases to trimming and J lost 2 bases, with 18 bases between them. The CDR3 here is CASSPSPGTPNTGELFF. The CDR3 bases are TGTGCCAGCAGCCCAAGCCCCGGGACACCTAACACCGGGGAGCTGTTTTTT.

The chain employs TRBV11-2 and TRBJ2-1, with a possible D match to TRBD2 (6 bases). The CDR3 spans 17 residues. V gave up 6 bases and J gave up 2 bases, with 20 bases separating them. Germline CDR1 reads SGHAT; CDR2 reads FQNNGV. The DNA for the CDR3 is TGTGCCAGCAGTTTTCTGAGTGGGACTGACACCTACAATGAGCAGTTCTTC. Protein sequence: CASSFLSGTDTYNEQFF.

The chain has TRBV5-1 and TRBJ2-7; 9 bases align to TRBD1. J was trimmed by 5 bases and V by 0 bases; bases with no gene match: 3. Germline-derived CDR1 and CDR2 are SGHRS and YFSETQ. The CDR3 length is 14 residues. DNA for the CDR3: TGCGCCAGCAGCTTGGTGGGACAGGGCGACGAGCAGTACTTC. Translation gives CASSLVGQGDEQYF.

V gene TRBV19 combines with J gene TRBJ2-5; 8 nucleotides match TRBD1. Looked up from germline, CDR1 is LNHDA and CDR2 is SQIVND (reference sequence). This CDR3 region has 15 residues. With 3 bases clipped from V and 5 bases from J, the junction kept 8 bases outside the gene matches. The CDR3 nucleotides read TGTGCCAGTAGTATCAGCCAGGGGGCTTTTGAGACCCAGTACTTC. Translation: CASSISQGAFETQYF.

The chain carries TRBV7-2 and TRBJ2-5; 13 bases are shared with TRBD2. Germline CDR1 SGHTA, CDR2 FQGNSA. The CDR3 runs to 18 residues. J was trimmed by 4 bases and V by 5 bases; bases with no gene match: 13. In DNA, the CDR3 is TGTGCCAGCAGCCCAGACGGACTAGCGGGGGCCAGGGGAGAGACCCAGTACTTC. It is translated as CASSPDGLAGARGETQYF.

The V and J genes are TRBV5-5 and TRBJ2-7, with 10 bases matching TRBD1. Germline lookup yields CDR1 SGHKS and CDR2 YYEKEE (reference sequence). The CDR3 spans 14 residues. Losses at the gene ends were 4 bases for V and 2 bases for J; bases not matched to a gene: 3. The CDR3 sequence: CASSGDRGTYEQYF. DNA for the CDR3: TGTGCCAGCAGCGGGGACAGGGGAACCTACGAGCAGTACTTC. Full variable domain (outside the CDR3, taken from reference TRBV5-5 and TRBJ2-7): DAGVTQSPTHLIKTRGQQVTLRCSPISGHKSVSWYQQVLGQGPQFIFQYYEKEERGRGNFPDRFSARQFPNYSSELNVNALLLGDSALYLCASSGDRGTYEQYFGPGTRLTVT.

This clone occurred once. The chain couples TRBV4-2 to TRBJ1-2; 8 bases are a match to TRBD1. The germline V gene has CDR1 LGHNA and CDR2 YNFKEQ. CDR3 length equals 13 residues. The V segment lost 4 bases and the J segment 4 bases; nucleotides outside the gene matches: 2. This CDR3 is CASSPTGGYGYTF. The CDR3 coding sequence is TGTGCCAGCAGCCCAACAGGGGGCTATGGCTACACCTTC.

This chain joins TRBV6-6 and TRBJ2-4; D is possibly TRBD1 (5 bases). This CDR3 region has 12 residues. Germline assignment: CDR1 MNHNY and CDR2 SVGAGI (reference sequence). Deletions cut 5 bases from V and 14 bases from J, with 16 bases between. DNA for the CDR3: TGTGCCAGCAGTCCGACTGGACATGAAGAGTACTTC. This encodes CASSPTGHEEYF.

The chain employs TRBV7-8 and TRBJ1-4, with D tentatively TRBD1 (6 bases). V was clipped by 5 bases and J by 7 bases, with 17 bases between them. The CDR3 length is 15 residues. Germline CDR1 and CDR2: SGHVS and FQNEAQ. This chain's CDR3 is CASSPVGGSGEKLFF. The CDR3, as DNA: TGTGCCAGCAGCCCGGTAGGGGGTAGCGGTGAAAAACTGTTTTTT.